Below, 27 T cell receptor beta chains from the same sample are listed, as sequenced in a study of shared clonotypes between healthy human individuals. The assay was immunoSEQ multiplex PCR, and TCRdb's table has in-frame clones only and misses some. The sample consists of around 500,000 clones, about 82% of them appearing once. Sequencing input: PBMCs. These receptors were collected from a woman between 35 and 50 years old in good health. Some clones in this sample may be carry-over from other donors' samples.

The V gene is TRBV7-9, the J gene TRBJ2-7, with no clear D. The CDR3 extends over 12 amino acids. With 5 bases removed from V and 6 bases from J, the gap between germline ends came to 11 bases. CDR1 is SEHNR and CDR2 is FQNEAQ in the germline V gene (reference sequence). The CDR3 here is CASSPPRPEQYF. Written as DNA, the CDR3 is TGTGCCAGCAGCCCACCCAGACCCGAGCAGTACTTC.

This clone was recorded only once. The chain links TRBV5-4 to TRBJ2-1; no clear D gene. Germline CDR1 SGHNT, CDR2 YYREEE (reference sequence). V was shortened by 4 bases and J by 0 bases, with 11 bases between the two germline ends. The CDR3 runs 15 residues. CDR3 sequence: CASSTVPSSYNEQFF. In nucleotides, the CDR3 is TGTGCCAGCAGCACAGTTCCAAGCTCCTACAATGAGCAGTTCTTC.

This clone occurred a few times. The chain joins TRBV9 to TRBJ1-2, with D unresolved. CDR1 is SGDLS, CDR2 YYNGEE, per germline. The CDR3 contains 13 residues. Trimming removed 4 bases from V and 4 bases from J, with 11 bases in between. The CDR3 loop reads CASSPRRGYGYTF. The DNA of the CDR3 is TGTGCCAGCAGCCCTCGACGTGGCTATGGCTACACCTTC.

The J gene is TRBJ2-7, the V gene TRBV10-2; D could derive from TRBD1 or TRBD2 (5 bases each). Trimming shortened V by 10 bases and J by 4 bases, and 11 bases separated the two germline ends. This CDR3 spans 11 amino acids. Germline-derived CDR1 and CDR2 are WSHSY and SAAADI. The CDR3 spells CATGRAYEQYF. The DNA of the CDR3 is TGCGCCACGGGACGGGCGTACGAGCAGTACTTC.

As DNA, the CDR3 is TGCGCCAGCAGCCAAGATACTGGACTAGCGGGAGCGGGGAGGGATACGCAGTATTTT. This gives the protein CASSQDTGLAGAGRDTQYF. The chain links TRBV4-3 to TRBJ2-3, with 13 bases matching TRBD2. Germline CDR1 and CDR2: LGHNA and YSLEER. The CDR3 is 19 amino acids. Trimming took 0 bases from V and 6 from J; bases not matched to a gene: 12.

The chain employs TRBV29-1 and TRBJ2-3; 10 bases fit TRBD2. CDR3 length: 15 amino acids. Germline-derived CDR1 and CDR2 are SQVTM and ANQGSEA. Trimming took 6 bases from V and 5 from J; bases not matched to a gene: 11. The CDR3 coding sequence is TGCAGCGTCCTATCACTAGCGGGAACAAAAGATACGCAGTATTTT. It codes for CSVLSLAGTKDTQYF.

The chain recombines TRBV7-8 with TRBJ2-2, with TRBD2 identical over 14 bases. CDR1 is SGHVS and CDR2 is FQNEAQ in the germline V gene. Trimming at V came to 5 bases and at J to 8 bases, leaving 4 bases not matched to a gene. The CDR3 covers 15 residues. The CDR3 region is CASSAGLAGAGELFF. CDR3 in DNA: TGTGCCAGCAGCGCGGGACTAGCGGGAGCTGGGGAGCTGTTTTTT.

CDR3 in DNA: TGTGCCAGCAGCTTCCGGACTAGCGGGAGGGCCGGGTCCTACGAGCAGTACTTC. This translates into CASSFRTSGRAGSYEQYF. This chain joins TRBV7-2 and TRBJ2-7; TRBD2 matches at 15 bases. V was pared by 3 bases and J by 1 base, with 7 bases of the junction left unmatched. Germline V gene data show CDR1 as SGHTA and CDR2 as FQGNSA. The CDR3 has 18 amino acids.

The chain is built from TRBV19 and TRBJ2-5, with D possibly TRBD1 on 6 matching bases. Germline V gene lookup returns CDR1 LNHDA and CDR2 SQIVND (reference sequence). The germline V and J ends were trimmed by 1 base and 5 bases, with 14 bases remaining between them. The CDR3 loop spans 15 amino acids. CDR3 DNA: TGTGCCAGTAGTATAGGGTCAGGGGTCGGGGAGACCCAGTACTTC. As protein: CASSIGSGVGETQYF.

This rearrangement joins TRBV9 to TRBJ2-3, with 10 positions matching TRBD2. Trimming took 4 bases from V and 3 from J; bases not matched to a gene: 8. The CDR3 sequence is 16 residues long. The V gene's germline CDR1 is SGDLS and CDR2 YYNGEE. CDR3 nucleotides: TGTGCCAGCAGCCCTAGCGGGAGTCTTCAGACAGATACGCAGTATTTT. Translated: CASSPSGSLQTDTQYF.

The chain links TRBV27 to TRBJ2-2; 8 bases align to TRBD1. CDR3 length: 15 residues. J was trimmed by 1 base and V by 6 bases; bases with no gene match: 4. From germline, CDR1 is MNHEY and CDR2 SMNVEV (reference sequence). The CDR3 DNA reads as TGTGCCAGCAGGACAGGGGTTGAGAACACCGGGGAGCTGTTTTTT. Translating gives CASRTGVENTGELFF.

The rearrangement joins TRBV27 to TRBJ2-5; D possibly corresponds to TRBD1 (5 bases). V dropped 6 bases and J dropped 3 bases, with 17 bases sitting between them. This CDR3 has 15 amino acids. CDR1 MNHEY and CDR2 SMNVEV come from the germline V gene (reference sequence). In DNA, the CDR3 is TGTGCCAGCAGGGAACTCCAATCAGGGAAAGAGACCCAGTACTTC. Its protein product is CASRELQSGKETQYF.

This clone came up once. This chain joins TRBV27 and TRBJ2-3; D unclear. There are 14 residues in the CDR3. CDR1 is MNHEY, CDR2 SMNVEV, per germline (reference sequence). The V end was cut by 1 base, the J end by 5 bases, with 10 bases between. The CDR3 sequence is CASSLFLSRDTQYF. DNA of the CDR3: TGTGCCAGCAGTTTATTCCTAAGCCGAGATACGCAGTATTTT.

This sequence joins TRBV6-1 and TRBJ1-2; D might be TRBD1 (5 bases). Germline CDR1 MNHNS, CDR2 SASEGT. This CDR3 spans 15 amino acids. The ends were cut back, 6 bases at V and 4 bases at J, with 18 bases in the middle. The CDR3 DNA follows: TGTGCCAGCAGAGCCGGGACCCTGGGCCTCTATGGCTACACCTTC. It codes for CASRAGTLGLYGYTF.

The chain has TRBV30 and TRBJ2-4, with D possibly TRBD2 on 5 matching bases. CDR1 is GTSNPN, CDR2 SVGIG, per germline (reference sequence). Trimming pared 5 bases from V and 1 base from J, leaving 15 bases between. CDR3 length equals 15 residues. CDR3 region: CAWEGPSRAKNIQYF. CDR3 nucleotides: TGTGCCTGGGAAGGGCCTAGCCGGGCCAAAAACATTCAGTACTTC.

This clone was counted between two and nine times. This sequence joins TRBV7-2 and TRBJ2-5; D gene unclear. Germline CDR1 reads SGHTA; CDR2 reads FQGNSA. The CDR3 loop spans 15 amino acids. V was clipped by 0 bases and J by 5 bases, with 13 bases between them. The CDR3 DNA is TGTGCCAGCAGCTTAGCACGATTATTGTTCGAGACCCAGTACTTC. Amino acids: CASSLARLLFETQYF.

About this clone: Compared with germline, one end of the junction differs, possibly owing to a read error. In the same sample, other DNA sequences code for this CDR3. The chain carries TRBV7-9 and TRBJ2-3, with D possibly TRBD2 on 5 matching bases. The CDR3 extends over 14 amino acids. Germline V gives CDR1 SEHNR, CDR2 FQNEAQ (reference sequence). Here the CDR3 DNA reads TGTGCCAGCAGCCTAGCAGCAGACACAGATACGCAGTATTTT. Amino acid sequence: CASSLAADTDTQYF.

The CDR3 DNA is TGTGCCAGCAGCGCTCAAAGGGGCGGGAGTAGAGCAGATACGCAGTATTTT. Amino acid sequence: CASSAQRGGSRADTQYF. This chain uses TRBV11-3 with TRBJ2-3, with 7 positions matching TRBD2. With 5 bases clipped from V and 4 bases from J, the junction kept 15 bases outside the gene matches. Germline values: CDR1 SGHNT, CDR2 YENEEA. This CDR3 has 17 residues.

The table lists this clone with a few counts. The DNA of the CDR3 is TGTGCCAGCAGTTATCCTTATAGCAATCAGCCCCAGCATTTT. Translation: CASSYPYSNQPQHF. This chain uses TRBV28 with TRBJ1-5, with D unclear. The germline gives CDR1 MDHEN, CDR2 SYDVKM. V was trimmed by 4 bases and J by 0 bases, leaving 7 bases between them. The CDR3 covers 14 residues.

CDR3 residues: CASSLRSGANVLTF. As DNA, the CDR3 is TGTGCCAGCAGTTTAAGGTCTGGGGCCAACGTCCTGACTTTC. The V call is TRBV27, the J call TRBJ2-6; D gene ambiguous. Per the germline V gene, CDR1 is MNHEY and CDR2 is SMNVEV (reference sequence). This CDR3 region has 14 residues. V was clipped by 2 bases and J by 1 base, with 3 bases between them. Drawing the rest from reference TRBV27 and TRBJ2-6, the complete variable domain is EAQVTQNPRYLITVTGKKLTVTCSQNMNHEYMSWYRQDPGLGLRQIYYSMNVEVTDKGDVPEGYKVSRKEKRNFPLILESPSPNQTSLYFCASSLRSGANVLTFGAGSRLTVL.

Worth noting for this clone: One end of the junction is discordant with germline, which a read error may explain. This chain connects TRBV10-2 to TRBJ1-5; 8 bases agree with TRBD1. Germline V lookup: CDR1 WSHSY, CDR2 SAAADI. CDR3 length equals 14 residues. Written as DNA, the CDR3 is TGCGCCAGCAGTCTGGTGATGGACAGGGCACCCCCCTATTTT. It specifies CASSLVMDRAPPYF.

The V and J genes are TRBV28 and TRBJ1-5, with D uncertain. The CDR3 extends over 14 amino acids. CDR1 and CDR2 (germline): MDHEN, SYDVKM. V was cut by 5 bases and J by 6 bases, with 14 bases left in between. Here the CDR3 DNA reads TGTGCCAGCAGTAAGACGGATTGGAGTCAGCCCCAGCATTTT. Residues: CASSKTDWSQPQHF.

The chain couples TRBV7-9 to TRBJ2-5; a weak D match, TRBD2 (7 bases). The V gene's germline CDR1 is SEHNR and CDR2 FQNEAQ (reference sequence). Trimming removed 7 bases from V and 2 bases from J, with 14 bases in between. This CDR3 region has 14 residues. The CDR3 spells CASTTRGGQETQYF. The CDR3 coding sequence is TGTGCCAGCACCACGAGGGGGGGTCAAGAGACCCAGTACTTC.

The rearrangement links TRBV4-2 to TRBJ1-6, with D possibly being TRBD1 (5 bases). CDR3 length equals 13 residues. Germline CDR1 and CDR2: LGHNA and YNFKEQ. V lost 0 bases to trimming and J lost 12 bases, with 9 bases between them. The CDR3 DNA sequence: TGTGCCAGCAGCCAAGACATGGGGGTACCCCTCCACTTT. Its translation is CASSQDMGVPLHF.

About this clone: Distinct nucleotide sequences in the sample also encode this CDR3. The CDR3 spells CASSPRLAASYEQYF. The DNA of the CDR3 is TGCGCCAGCAGCCCACGACTAGCGGCCTCCTACGAGCAGTACTTC. The genes are TRBV5-1 and TRBJ2-7; 9 bases line up with TRBD2. Germline V lookup: CDR1 SGHRS, CDR2 YFSETQ. The CDR3 length is 15 residues. The V gene end was trimmed by 4 bases and the J gene end by 0 bases; junction bases not matched to a gene: 5.

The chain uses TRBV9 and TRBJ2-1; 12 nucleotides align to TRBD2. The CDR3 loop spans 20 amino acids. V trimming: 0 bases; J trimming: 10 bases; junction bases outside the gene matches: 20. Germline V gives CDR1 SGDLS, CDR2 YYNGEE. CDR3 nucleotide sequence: TGTGCCAGCAGCGTAGGGACAGGGGCGACTAGCGGGAGTCGGTTCCACGAGCAGTTCTTC. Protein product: CASSVGTGATSGSRFHEQFF.

The CDR3 sequence is CSARSTETQYF. The CDR3 DNA reads TGCAGTGCTAGGAGTACGGAGACCCAGTACTTC. This sequence joins TRBV20-1 and TRBJ2-5, with no clear D. V was shortened by 3 bases and J by 5 bases, with 7 bases between the two germline ends. The CDR3 runs to 11 residues. Per the germline V gene, CDR1 is DFQATT and CDR2 is SNEGSKA (reference sequence).